Listed below are T cell receptor beta chains from one sample, sequenced in a study of shared clonotypes between healthy human individuals. The method was immunoSEQ multiplex PCR; TCRdb's version includes in-frame clones alone and lacks a portion of them. In the table there are roughly 510,000 clones, about 80% of which are singletons. Source material: PBMCs. The receptors here all came from a woman in her forties in good health. Some clones in this sample may be carry-over from other donors' samples. Each CDR3 is given with its conserved first and last residue. Each record gives: J gene, CDR3 length, D gene, V gene, clone size, CDR3 protein, CDR3 DNA. A D gene is named only where the DNA matches it firmly. Some rows have no size entry. The others give once, few or many, or a class for an expanded clone.

TRBJ2-1 17 NA TRBV7-6 NA CASSSHPGTEPYNEQFF TGTGCCAGCAGCTCTCACCCTGGGACGGAACCCTACAATGAGCAGTTCTTC
TRBJ1-4 17 NA TRBV4-1 NA CASSHRPRGLTLEKLFF TGCGCCAGCAGCCACAGACCCCGAGGCCTCACCCTTGAAAAACTGTTTTTT
TRBJ1-2 17 NA TRBV5-6 NA CASSLPLFRQDYYGYTF TGTGCCAGCAGCCTCCCCTTGTTCCGACAGGACTACTATGGCTACACCTTC
TRBJ2-1 15 TRBD2 TRBV19 NA CASGGTSGRTGEQFF TGTGCCAGTGGGGGTACTAGCGGGAGGACGGGTGAGCAGTTCTTC
TRBJ2-7 13 NA TRBV5-1 once CASSDGPLGEQYF TGCGCCAGCAGCGACGGACCTCTCGGCGAGCAGTACTTC
TRBJ2-7 13 NA TRBV6-6 NA CASSYPGKNEQYF TGTGCCAGCAGTTATCCAGGCAAGAACGAGCAGTACTTC
TRBJ2-1 12 NA TRBV10-1 NA CASSSSSHEQFF TGCGCCAGCAGTAGTAGTTCCCATGAGCAGTTCTTC
TRBJ1-3 15 NA TRBV7-2 NA CASSLSHRSGNTIYF TGTGCCAGCAGCTTAAGTCATAGGTCTGGAAACACCATATATTTT
TRBJ1-1 12 TRBD1 TRBV29-1 NA CSVETGARGAFF TGCAGCGTTGAGACAGGGGCCCGAGGGGCTTTCTTT
TRBJ2-3 13 NA TRBV2 NA CASDGINGDTQYF TGTGCCAGCGACGGTATCAACGGGGATACGCAGTATTTT
TRBJ2-7 13 NA TRBV10-2 NA CASRGTLSYEQYF TGCGCCAGCAGAGGGACCCTCTCCTACGAGCAGTACTTC
TRBJ2-3 15 NA TRBV19 NA CASSRSREITDTQYF TGTGCCAGTAGCAGATCCCGGGAGATCACAGATACGCAGTATTTT